This T cell receptor beta chain was retrieved from a study of memory CD4+ T cells and cytomegalovirus serostatus. About the research overall: This sample comes from healthy Belgian adults, fewer than 10 CMV seropositive, roughly 22 seronegative.

The V end was cut by 5 bases, the J end by 6 bases, with 13 bases between. The CDR3 spans 13 residues. Germline V gene lookup returns CDR1 SGHAT and CDR2 FQNNGV. The sort gate was single viable CD3+CD4+CD8-CD45RO+ cells for memory CD4+ T cells. CD4+ T cells were isolated by positive magnetic selection. Study observations and caveats: About 40% of the roughly 150 known CMV-associated TCRbeta sequences appeared in CD4+ memory.

Data came from immunoSEQ multiplex PCR; TCRdb stores just in-frame clones and leaves some out. This repertoire shows around 32,000 clones, about 80% found once; its top ten account for roughly 0.65%. Concerning this clone: What it binds is not known.

This receptor was taken from an adult in good health and CMV-seronegative. Some clones in this sample may be carry-over from other donors' samples. This chain uses TRBV11-2 with TRBJ1-1; the D is unclear. Sequencing was done on a sample of memory CD4+ T cells from blood. The CDR3 nucleotides are TGTGCCAGCAGCGTGGCCGGGATTCCTGAAGCTTTCTTT. Protein: CASSVAGIPEAFF.